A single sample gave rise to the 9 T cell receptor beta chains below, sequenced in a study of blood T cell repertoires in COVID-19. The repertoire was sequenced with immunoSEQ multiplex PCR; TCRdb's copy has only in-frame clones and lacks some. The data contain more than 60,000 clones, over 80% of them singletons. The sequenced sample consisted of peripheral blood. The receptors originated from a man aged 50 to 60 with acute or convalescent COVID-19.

The CDR3 protein is CASSSDNPNEQFF. CDR3 DNA: TGTGCCAGCAGTTCCGACAATCCCAATGAGCAGTTCTTC. The chain joins TRBV2 to TRBJ2-1; D gene ambiguous. Germline V gene sequence: CDR1 SNHLY, CDR2 FYNNEI. The CDR3 is 13 amino acids. Trimming pared 5 bases from V and 6 bases from J, leaving 11 bases between.

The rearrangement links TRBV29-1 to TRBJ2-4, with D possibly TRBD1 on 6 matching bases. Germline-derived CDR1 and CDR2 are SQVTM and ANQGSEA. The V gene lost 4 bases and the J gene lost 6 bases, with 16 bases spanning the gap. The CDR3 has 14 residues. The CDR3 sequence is CSVVSLGHRNIQYF. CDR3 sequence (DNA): TGCAGCGTTGTTTCTCTGGGACACCGAAACATTCAGTACTTC.

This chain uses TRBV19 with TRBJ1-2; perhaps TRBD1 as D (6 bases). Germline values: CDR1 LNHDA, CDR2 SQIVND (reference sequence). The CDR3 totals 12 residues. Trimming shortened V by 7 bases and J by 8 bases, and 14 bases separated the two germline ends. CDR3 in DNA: TGTGCCAGTACCTCTTGGGGGGGCGGCTACACCTTC. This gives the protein CASTSWGGGYTF.

The CDR3 loop reads CSARTGGYEQYF. The CDR3 DNA reads TGCAGCGCCCGGACGGGGGGGTACGAGCAGTACTTC. The chain recombines TRBV29-1 with TRBJ2-7; TRBD2 agrees at 8 bases. V gave up 7 bases and J gave up 4 bases; unmatched junction bases: 6. The CDR3 spans 12 residues. CDR1 is SQVTM, CDR2 ANQGSEA, per germline.

CDR3 loop: CASSLSSGTVTGELFF. CDR3 bases: TGTGCCAGCAGCTTAAGTAGCGGGACGGTCACCGGGGAGCTGTTTTTT. The rearrangement links TRBV7-3 to TRBJ2-2, with 8 bases identical to TRBD2. J was trimmed by 4 bases and V by 1 base; bases with no gene match: 5. From germline, CDR1 is SGHTA and CDR2 FQGTGA. This CDR3 has 16 amino acids.

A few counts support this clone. The DNA of the CDR3 is TGTGCCAGCAGCCACCAGGCGGGACGAGGAGATGCCGGGGAGCTGTTTTTT. Amino acids: CASSHQAGRGDAGELFF. The chain uses TRBV4-2 and TRBJ2-2; perhaps TRBD2 as D (6 bases). Germline lookup yields CDR1 LGHNA and CDR2 YNFKEQ. The V end was cut by 3 bases, the J end by 6 bases, with 20 bases between. CDR3 length: 17 amino acids.

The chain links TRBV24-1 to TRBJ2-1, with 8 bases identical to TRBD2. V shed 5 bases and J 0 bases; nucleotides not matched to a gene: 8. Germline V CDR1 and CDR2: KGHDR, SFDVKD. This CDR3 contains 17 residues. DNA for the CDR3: TGTGCCACCAGTGGAATTAGCGGGGAGAACTCCTACAATGAGCAGTTCTTC. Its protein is CATSGISGENSYNEQFF.

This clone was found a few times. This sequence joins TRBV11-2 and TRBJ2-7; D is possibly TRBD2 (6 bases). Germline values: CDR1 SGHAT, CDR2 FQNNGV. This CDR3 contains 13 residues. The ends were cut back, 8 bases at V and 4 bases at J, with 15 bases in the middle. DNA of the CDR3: TGTGCCAGCTATGAGGTGGGGGGATACGAGCAGTACTTC. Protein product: CASYEVGGYEQYF.

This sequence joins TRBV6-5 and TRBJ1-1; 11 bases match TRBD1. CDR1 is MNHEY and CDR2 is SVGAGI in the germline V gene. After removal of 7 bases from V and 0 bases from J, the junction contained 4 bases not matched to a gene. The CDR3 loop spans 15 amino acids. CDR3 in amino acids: CASTGQGALNTEAFF. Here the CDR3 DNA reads TGTGCCAGCACCGGACAGGGGGCGTTGAACACTGAAGCTTTCTTT.